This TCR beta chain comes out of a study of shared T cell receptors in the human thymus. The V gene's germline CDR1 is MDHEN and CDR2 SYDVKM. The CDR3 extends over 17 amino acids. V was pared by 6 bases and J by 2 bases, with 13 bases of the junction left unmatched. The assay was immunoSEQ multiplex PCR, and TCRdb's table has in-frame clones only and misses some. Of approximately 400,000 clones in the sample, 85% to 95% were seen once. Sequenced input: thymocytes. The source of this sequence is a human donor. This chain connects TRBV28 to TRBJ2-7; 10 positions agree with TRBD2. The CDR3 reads CASRSRIKREGTYEQYF. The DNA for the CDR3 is TGTGCCAGCAGATCAAGGATAAAGCGGGAGGGAACCTACGAGCAGTACTTC.